These 28 T cell receptor beta chains share one sample of origin, sequenced in a study of OX40 agonist ivuxolimab in advanced cancers. Only in-frame clones appear in the TCRdb table, and some are missing; sequencing was by immunoSEQ multiplex PCR. This sample has under 65,000 clones, with around 84% found just once. The sequences come from CD4+ or CD8+ T cells sorted from blood, collected in a trial of the OX40 agonist ivuxolimab. Receptors were obtained from an adult with an advanced solid tumor such as melanoma, head and neck, liver or kidney cancer.

The chain recombines TRBV28 with TRBJ2-2; TRBD1 might be the D (6 bases). The V end was cut by 6 bases, the J end by 6 bases, with 14 bases between. The germline V gene has CDR1 MDHEN and CDR2 SYDVKM. This CDR3 is built from 14 residues. CDR3 sequence (DNA): TGTGCCAGCAGGCAGGGGCGTTTTTCCGGGGAGCTGTTTTTT. Its translation: CASRQGRFSGELFF.

This clone showed up just a few times. The rearrangement joins TRBV16 to TRBJ2-7; 9 bases align to TRBD1. CDR3 length equals 13 residues. Trimming removed 4 bases from V and 7 bases from J; junction bases left unmatched: 5. The germline CDR1 and CDR2 sequences are KGHSY and FQNENV. CDR3 in amino acids: CASSRTTGGEQYF. As DNA, the CDR3 is TGTGCCAGCAGCCGGACGACAGGGGGGGAGCAGTACTTC.

The CDR3: CASSRGLAGVLWRDTQYF. As DNA, the CDR3 is TGTGCCAGCAGCCGAGGACTAGCGGGGGTCCTGTGGAGGGATACGCAGTATTTT. J is TRBJ2-3 and V is TRBV7-2; the match to TRBD2 covers 13 bases. Germline lookup yields CDR1 SGHTA and CDR2 FQGNSA. CDR3 length equals 18 residues. V gave up 5 bases and J gave up 6 bases; unmatched junction bases: 14.

The J gene is TRBJ2-2, the V gene TRBV11-2, with D unresolved. The V gene's germline CDR1 is SGHAT and CDR2 FQNNGV. The CDR3 contains 14 residues. V was trimmed by 1 base and J by 1 base, leaving 4 bases between them. CDR3 residues: CASSLVLNTGELFF. Here the CDR3 DNA reads TGTGCCAGCAGCTTAGTGTTGAACACCGGGGAGCTGTTTTTT.

The CDR3 bases are TGTGCCAGCAGCGTATTGGACCTAGCTAACACCGGGGAGCTGTTTTTT. It encodes CASSVLDLANTGELFF. J is TRBJ2-2 and V is TRBV9; weak D call: TRBD2 (5 bases). V lost 1 base and J 2 bases, leaving 12 bases between the germline ends. Germline lookup yields CDR1 SGDLS and CDR2 YYNGEE. This CDR3 comprises 16 residues.

The chain links TRBV15 to TRBJ2-1; 10 bases line up with TRBD2. The CDR3 length is 18 residues. From germline, CDR1 is LNHNV and CDR2 YYDKDF (reference sequence). The V and J ends lost 2 bases and 7 bases, in that order; junction bases with no gene match: 14. This chain's CDR3 is CATSRSHPGTSEVNEQFF. CDR3 sequence (DNA): TGTGCCACCAGCAGATCTCACCCCGGGACTAGCGAGGTGAATGAGCAGTTCTTC.

The genes are TRBV15 and TRBJ2-7; a weak D match, TRBD1 (6 bases). Trimming cost V 4 bases and J 7 bases, with 14 bases left between them. Germline loops: CDR1 LNHNV, CDR2 YYDKDF (reference sequence). This CDR3 comprises 13 residues. CDR3 sequence (DNA): TGTGCCACCAGCACAGGGGAGTACGGGGAGCAGTACTTC. Its translation: CATSTGEYGEQYF.

V gene TRBV28 combines with J gene TRBJ2-7; no firm D call. The CDR3 is 11 amino acids. Germline V lookup: CDR1 MDHEN, CDR2 SYDVKM. The V end lost 5 bases, the J end lost 6 bases, and 8 bases lay between the germline ends. In DNA form, the CDR3 reads TGTGCCAGCAGTCCGCCCCCCGAGCAGTACTTC. It codes for CASSPPPEQYF.

V and J are TRBV29-1 and TRBJ1-2; D not certain. This CDR3 is 11 amino acids long. CDR1 is SQVTM and CDR2 is ANQGSEA in the germline V gene. Trimming shortened V by 6 bases and J by 0 bases, and 5 bases separated the two germline ends. CDR3 in DNA: TGCAGCGTGACGGCTAACTATGGCTACACCTTC. It codes for CSVTANYGYTF.

V usage is TRBV9 and J usage is TRBJ1-1; 7 bases fit TRBD1. CDR1 is SGDLS and CDR2 is YYNGEE in the germline V gene. The CDR3 is 15 amino acids. V trimming: 2 bases; J trimming: 0 bases; junction bases outside the gene matches: 4. CDR3 in amino acids: CASSVWDSLNTEAFF. In DNA form, the CDR3 reads TGTGCCAGCAGCGTCTGGGACAGCTTGAACACTGAAGCTTTCTTT.

The V and J genes are TRBV7-9 and TRBJ2-6, with 10 bases that match TRBD1. V was clipped by 1 base and J by 2 bases; unmatched bases: 8. Looked up from germline, CDR1 is SEHNR and CDR2 is FQNEAQ (reference sequence). This CDR3 is 19 amino acids long. In DNA form, the CDR3 reads TGTGCCAGCAGCTTAGGCCGACAGGGGGCTTTGGCTGGGGCCAACGTCCTGACTTTC. Translated: CASSLGRQGALAGANVLTF.

This chain links TRBV13 with TRBJ2-2; no firm D call. The CDR3 covers 14 residues. In germline, CDR1 is PRHDT, CDR2 FYEKMQ (reference sequence). Trimming took off 1 base at V and 5 bases at J, with 8 bases between the two ends. The CDR3 DNA reads as TGTGCCAGCAGCTTAGACTCCAGGACCGGGGAGCTGTTTTTT. Amino acid sequence: CASSLDSRTGELFF.

This sequence joins TRBV9 and TRBJ2-5; 7 bases agree with TRBD1. CDR1 is SGDLS and CDR2 is YYNGEE in the germline V gene. The CDR3 runs to 15 residues. Trimming cost V 0 bases and J 0 bases; bases outside gene matches: 2. The CDR3: CASSVVGQDQETQYF. As DNA, the CDR3 is TGTGCCAGCAGCGTAGTAGGACAGGACCAAGAGACCCAGTACTTC.

This CDR3 reads CASSLASLMNTEAFF. In DNA form, the CDR3 reads TGTGCCAGCAGCTTAGCTTCCCTAATGAACACTGAAGCTTTCTTT. The V and J genes are TRBV7-9 and TRBJ1-1; D remains unclear. The V and J ends lost 0 bases and 0 bases respectively, with 8 bases between them. CDR1 and CDR2 (germline): SEHNR, FQNEAQ (reference sequence). The CDR3 loop spans 15 amino acids.

The chain is built from TRBV15 and TRBJ1-2; 9 bases match TRBD1. The CDR3 sequence is 13 residues long. Germline CDR1 reads LNHNV; CDR2 reads YYDKDF (reference sequence). V lost 3 bases and J lost 8; bases outside the gene matches: 4. The CDR3 DNA is TGTGCCACCAGCAGGGACAGGGGTTTCGGCTACACCTTC. Translating it yields CATSRDRGFGYTF. The full variable domain, with the rest looked up from reference TRBV15 and TRBJ1-2, is DAMVIQNPRYQVTQFGKPVTLSCSQTLNHNVMYWYQQKSSQAPKLLFHYYDKDFNNEADTPDNFQSRRPNTSFCFLDIRSPGLGDTAMYLCATSRDRGFGYTFGSGTRLTVV.

The chain links TRBV18 to TRBJ2-3; D possibly corresponds to TRBD1 (5 bases). Germline lookup yields CDR1 KGHSH and CDR2 LQKENI. The CDR3 has 14 amino acids. Trimming shortened V by 2 bases and J by 4 bases, and 10 bases separated the two germline ends. The CDR3 region is CASSPNWGADTQYF. The CDR3 DNA reads as TGTGCCAGCTCACCAAACTGGGGCGCAGATACGCAGTATTTT.

This clone has a handful of counts. The chain combines TRBV10-1 with TRBJ1-1, with TRBD1 as a possible D gene (6 bases). Germline lookup yields CDR1 WNHNN and CDR2 SYGVQD (reference sequence). This CDR3 region has 13 residues. Trimming shortened V by 4 bases and J by 4 bases, and 10 bases separated the two germline ends. CDR3 coding DNA: TGCGCCAGCAGTGCACAGGGCGGCACTGAAGCTTTCTTT. Protein: CASSAQGGTEAFF.

The V and J genes are TRBV28 and TRBJ1-4; D gene ambiguous. The V and J ends lost 1 base and 5 bases respectively, with 8 bases between them. The CDR3 totals 14 residues. Germline lookup yields CDR1 MDHEN and CDR2 SYDVKM. In DNA, the CDR3 is TGTGCCAGCAGTTTATTTGCCGGAAATGAAAAACTGTTTTTT. Translating it yields CASSLFAGNEKLFF.

V is TRBV10-2 and J is TRBJ1-5; TRBD1 aligns across 8 bases. Germline CDR1 WSHSY, CDR2 SAAADI. V was pared by 3 bases and J by 4 bases, with 5 bases of the junction left unmatched. CDR3 length equals 15 residues. The DNA for the CDR3 is TGCGCCAGCAGTGAAGGGACAGGTATTAATCAGCCCCAGCATTTT. Protein: CASSEGTGINQPQHF.

This sequence joins TRBV6-6 and TRBJ2-7; 8 positions agree with TRBD1. The CDR3 totals 15 residues. CDR1 and CDR2 from the germline V gene are MNHNY and SVGAGI (reference sequence). Trimming cost V 0 bases and J 3 bases; bases outside gene matches: 4. The CDR3, as DNA: TGTGCCAGCAGTTACTCCGGACAGGGAGGCTACGAGCAGTACTTC. Translation: CASSYSGQGGYEQYF.

This sequence joins TRBV7-3 and TRBJ2-5; 9 positions match TRBD2. The CDR3 is 13 amino acids. Germline loops: CDR1 SGHTA, CDR2 FQGTGA. After removal of 5 bases from V and 4 bases from J, the junction contained 2 bases not matched to a gene. In DNA, the CDR3 is TGTGCCAGCAGCAGAGCGGGGGGAGAGACCCAGTACTTC. Translated: CASSRAGGETQYF.

This chain links TRBV6-1 with TRBJ1-5; 8 nucleotides line up with TRBD1. The V gene end was trimmed by 0 bases and the J gene end by 7 bases; junction bases not matched to a gene: 5. The CDR3 extends over 15 amino acids. Looked up from germline, CDR1 is MNHNS and CDR2 is SASEGT. The CDR3 sequence: CASSEATGGAQPQHF. The DNA for the CDR3 is TGTGCCAGCAGTGAAGCTACAGGGGGAGCCCAGCCCCAGCATTTT.

This clone was picked up one time. The chain combines TRBV27 with TRBJ1-1; D gene uncertain. The CDR3 is 13 residues long. Germline V gene data show CDR1 as MNHEY and CDR2 as SMNVEV (reference sequence). V was shortened by 2 bases and J by 7 bases, with 11 bases between the two germline ends. Here the CDR3 DNA reads TGTGCCAGCAGTTTAACCAAATTCAGTGAAGCTTTCTTT. Translated, it gives CASSLTKFSEAFF.

The chain links TRBV2 to TRBJ1-5; 9 bases agree with TRBD1. With V trimmed by 7 bases and J by 6 bases, 7 bases remained unmatched. The CDR3 has 14 amino acids. Per the germline V gene, CDR1 is SNHLY and CDR2 is FYNNEI. The CDR3 sequence is CASNKDRGGQPQHF. The CDR3 DNA is TGTGCCAGCAACAAGGACAGGGGAGGTCAGCCCCAGCATTTT.

As for this clone: No conserved phenylalanine or tryptophan ends this CDR3, so it is likely a read error. The DNA is left out, because the CDR3 cannot be placed on it with certainty; the CDR3 is given as TCRdb lists it. The CDR3 region is CAWLGQRGQLWI. The chain combines TRBV30 with TRBJ1-2; the table assigns TRBD1, which was not confirmed against the DNA. The CDR3 region is 12 residues in length, termini included. Germline V gives CDR1 GTSNPN, CDR2 SVGIG (reference sequence).

J is TRBJ1-1 and V is TRBV20-1; D is uncertain. This CDR3 spans 11 amino acids. Trimming removed 3 bases from V and 5 bases from J, with 7 bases in between. The germline V gene has CDR1 DFQATT and CDR2 SNEGSKA (reference sequence). The CDR3 DNA is TGCAGTGCTAGCGATGGGACTGAAGCTTTCTTT. It codes for CSASDGTEAFF.

The CDR3 here is CASSVGGGGYTF. CDR3 nucleotides: TGTGCCAGCAGCGTAGGAGGGGGCGGCTACACCTTC. The J gene is TRBJ1-2, the V gene TRBV9, with 7 bases matching TRBD1. This CDR3 has 12 amino acids. V was pared by 0 bases and J by 8 bases, with 1 base of the junction left unmatched. Germline loops: CDR1 SGDLS, CDR2 YYNGEE.

The rearrangement uses TRBV27 and TRBJ2-5, with 8 bases lining up with TRBD2. Germline loops: CDR1 MNHEY, CDR2 SMNVEV (reference sequence). The CDR3 length is 16 residues. Unmatched junction bases numbered 10, after V lost 6 bases and J lost 1 base. The CDR3 reads CASRPSGGVTQETQYF. The CDR3 DNA reads as TGTGCCAGCAGACCAAGCGGGGGAGTTACCCAAGAGACCCAGTACTTC.